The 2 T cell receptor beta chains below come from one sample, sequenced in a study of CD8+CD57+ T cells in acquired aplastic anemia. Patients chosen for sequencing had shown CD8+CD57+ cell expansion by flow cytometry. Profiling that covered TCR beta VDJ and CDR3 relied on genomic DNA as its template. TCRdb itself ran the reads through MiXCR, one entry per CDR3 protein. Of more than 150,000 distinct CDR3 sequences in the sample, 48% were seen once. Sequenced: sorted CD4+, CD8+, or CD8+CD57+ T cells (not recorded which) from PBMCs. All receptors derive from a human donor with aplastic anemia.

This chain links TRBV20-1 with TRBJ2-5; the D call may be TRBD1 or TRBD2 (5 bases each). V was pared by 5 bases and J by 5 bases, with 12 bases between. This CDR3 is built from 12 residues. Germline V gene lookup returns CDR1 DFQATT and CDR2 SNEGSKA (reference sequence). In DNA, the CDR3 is TGCAGTGCTGGGGACCCGACGGAGACCCAGTACTTC. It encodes CSAGDPTETQYF.

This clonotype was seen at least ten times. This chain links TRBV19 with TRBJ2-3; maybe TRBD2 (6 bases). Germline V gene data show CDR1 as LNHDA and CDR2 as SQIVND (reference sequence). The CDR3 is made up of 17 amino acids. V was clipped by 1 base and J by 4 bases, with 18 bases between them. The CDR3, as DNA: TGTGCCAGTAGTATAGGCCACAGTCCGACTAGGCCAGATACGCAGTATTTT. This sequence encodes CASSIGHSPTRPDTQYF.